What follows are 32 T cell receptor beta chains derived from one specimen sequenced in a study of blood T cell repertoires in COVID-19. TCRdb's table, derived via immunoSEQ multiplex PCR, lists solely in-frame clones and lacks some. The sample includes about 150,000 clones, roughly 80% seen only once; the top ten take around 13%. The source material was peripheral blood. The receptors were sampled from a woman of 80 years or more with acute or convalescent COVID-19.

The chain has TRBV7-9 and TRBJ1-2; 7 nucleotides match TRBD1. Germline V gene data show CDR1 as SEHNR and CDR2 as FQNEAQ (reference sequence). Trimming at V came to 2 bases and at J to 3 bases, leaving 3 bases not matched to a gene. The CDR3 length is 14 residues. CDR3 sequence reads: CASSLKGADYGYTF. The CDR3 DNA follows: TGTGCCAGCAGCTTAAAGGGGGCCGACTATGGCTACACCTTC.

The CDR3 loop is CASSPGTGGYVQFF. CDR3 nucleotide sequence: TGTGCCAGTAGTCCCGGGACAGGGGGCTATGTGCAGTTCTTC. The chain uses TRBV19 and TRBJ2-1; TRBD1 aligns across 12 bases. The CDR3 totals 14 residues. In germline, CDR1 is LNHDA, CDR2 SQIVND (reference sequence). After removal of 5 bases from V and 12 bases from J, the junction contained 8 bases not matched to a gene.

The chain carries TRBV7-2 and TRBJ1-1; D remains ambiguous. The CDR3 runs 15 residues. V lost 5 bases, J lost 0 bases, and 13 bases lay in between. Germline V gene data show CDR1 as SGHTA and CDR2 as FQGNSA. This CDR3 is CASSLGLSMNTEAFF. The CDR3 region has the DNA TGTGCCAGCAGCCTCGGACTCTCGATGAACACTGAAGCTTTCTTT.

The chain employs TRBV2 and TRBJ2-2; 12 nucleotides align to TRBD2. The CDR3 sequence is 15 residues long. Germline V CDR1 and CDR2: SNHLY, FYNNEI. After removal of 4 bases from V and 6 bases from J, the junction contained 3 bases not matched to a gene. CDR3 region: CASSGLAGGAGELFF. CDR3 nucleotides: TGTGCCAGCAGTGGTCTAGCGGGGGGGGCCGGGGAGCTGTTTTTT.

The V gene is TRBV28, the J gene TRBJ1-1; D remains ambiguous. The CDR3 covers 13 residues. Germline-derived CDR1 and CDR2 are MDHEN and SYDVKM. Trimming removed 4 bases from V and 7 bases from J, with 13 bases in between. CDR3 nucleotide sequence: TGTGCCAGCAGTTCATCCCTCCGCAGTGAAGCTTTCTTT. It specifies CASSSSLRSEAFF.

The chain has TRBV18 and TRBJ1-2, with 7 bases that match TRBD1. Trimming cost V 5 bases and J 7 bases; bases outside gene matches: 10. The CDR3 consists of 14 residues. Germline-derived CDR1 and CDR2 are KGHSH and LQKENI. The CDR3 is CASSVDRVESGYTF. For the CDR3, the DNA is TGTGCCAGCTCAGTCGACAGGGTTGAGAGTGGCTACACCTTC.

The rearrangement joins TRBV30 to TRBJ1-2; TRBD1 matches at 10 bases. This CDR3 comprises 14 residues. The germline gives CDR1 GTSNPN, CDR2 SVGIG (reference sequence). Unmatched junction bases numbered 3, after V lost 3 bases and J lost 2 bases. The CDR3 sequence: CAWSPGQGNYGYTF. In DNA form, the CDR3 reads TGTGCCTGGAGCCCGGGACAGGGGAACTATGGCTACACCTTC.

In its sample, this clone was seen a few times. V is TRBV5-8 and J is TRBJ2-7; 8 bases agree with TRBD1. The CDR3 is 15 amino acids. V shed 2 bases and J 2 bases; nucleotides not matched to a gene: 6. Looked up from germline, CDR1 is SGHTS and CDR2 is YDEGEE. The CDR3 here is CASSLGGQGTYEQYF. The CDR3 region has the DNA TGTGCCAGCAGCTTAGGAGGACAGGGAACCTACGAGCAGTACTTC.

Only one count was recorded for this clone. The rearrangement uses TRBV7-9 and TRBJ1-1; D is uncertain. V lost 6 bases and J 1 base, leaving 15 bases between the germline ends. Germline lookup yields CDR1 SEHNR and CDR2 FQNEAQ (reference sequence). The CDR3 extends over 15 amino acids. The CDR3 reads CASSFRERGNTEAFF. The CDR3 DNA reads TGTGCCAGCAGTTTTCGAGAAAGAGGGAACACTGAAGCTTTCTTT.

There are a few counts of this clone. The chain is built from TRBV30 and TRBJ1-1, with 8 bases lining up with TRBD1. Germline V gene sequence: CDR1 GTSNPN, CDR2 SVGIG (reference sequence). The CDR3 is 13 amino acids. The V gene end was trimmed by 7 bases and the J gene end by 2 bases; junction bases not matched to a gene: 6. In DNA, the CDR3 is TGTGCCTCACAGGGGGGCTACAACACTGAAGCTTTCTTT. It codes for CASQGGYNTEAFF.

This clone was seen a handful of times. V usage is TRBV6-5 and J usage is TRBJ2-7, with TRBD1 matching 8 bases. Per germline, CDR1 MNHEY and CDR2 SVGAGI. J was trimmed by 6 bases and V by 3 bases; bases with no gene match: 10. This CDR3 comprises 15 residues. The CDR3 DNA reads TGTGCCAGCAGTTATTTGACAGGGGCTTTAAGCGAGCAGTACTTC. Translated: CASSYLTGALSEQYF.

The chain uses TRBV18 and TRBJ2-1, with 7 bases aligning to TRBD2. This CDR3 has 16 residues. Germline V CDR1 and CDR2: KGHSH, LQKENI. The V and J ends lost 3 bases and 5 bases, in that order; junction bases with no gene match: 10. The CDR3 region is CASSPREGLGNNEQFF. As DNA, the CDR3 is TGTGCCAGCTCACCCCGGGAAGGACTAGGTAACAATGAGCAGTTCTTC.

The rearrangement uses TRBV7-9 and TRBJ1-2; a weak D match, TRBD1 (6 bases). Germline lookup yields CDR1 SEHNR and CDR2 FQNEAQ (reference sequence). Trimming left V 5 bases short and J 6 bases short, with 16 bases between. The CDR3 is made up of 14 amino acids. The CDR3 nucleotides are TGTGCCAGCAGCCAAGAGGGCAGGGGCGATGGCTACACCTTC. This codes for CASSQEGRGDGYTF.

This chain uses TRBV3-1 (or the pseudogene TRBV3-2) with TRBJ2-3, with TRBD2 matching 14 bases. Germline V gene sequence: CDR1 LGHDT, CDR2 YNNKEL (reference sequence). V was pared by 5 bases and J by 7 bases, with 8 bases of the junction left unmatched. The CDR3 runs to 16 residues. CDR3 in DNA: TGTGCCAGCAGCTTCCCTGGGACTAGCGGGAGTCATACGCAGTATTTT. It encodes CASSFPGTSGSHTQYF.

The CDR3 protein is CATSGRGAGYTF. In DNA form, the CDR3 reads TGTGCCACCTCGGGGAGGGGGGCTGGCTACACCTTC. This chain uses TRBV2 with TRBJ1-2, with a tentative D call TRBD1 (6 bases). Germline V gene sequence: CDR1 SNHLY, CDR2 FYNNEI. The CDR3 spans 12 residues. V lost 10 bases, J lost 7 bases, and 16 bases lay in between.

This clone was observed once. This chain uses TRBV11-2 with TRBJ2-1, with D perhaps matching TRBD1 (8 bases). The V end was cut by 2 bases, the J end by 7 bases, with 15 bases between. CDR1 is SGHAT, CDR2 FQNNGV, per germline. The CDR3 loop spans 15 amino acids. The CDR3, as DNA: TGTGCCAGCAGCTTACCAGGACAGGGAGGGAATGAGCAGTTCTTC. Its translation: CASSLPGQGGNEQFF.

V usage is TRBV6-5 and J usage is TRBJ1-3; D unclear. V lost 2 bases to trimming and J lost 0 bases, with 11 bases between them. The CDR3 totals 16 residues. Per germline, CDR1 MNHEY and CDR2 SVGAGI. The CDR3 DNA sequence: TGTGCCAGCAGTTACGGGAGGTCCCACTCTGGAAACACCATATATTTT. It is translated as CASSYGRSHSGNTIYF.

The chain recombines TRBV29-1 with TRBJ1-1, with a possible D match to TRBD1 (5 bases). The CDR3 consists of 13 residues. With 7 bases removed from V and 1 base from J, the gap between germline ends came to 13 bases. Germline CDR1 SQVTM, CDR2 ANQGSEA. This chain's CDR3 is CSAFRRGNTEAFF. The CDR3 DNA sequence: TGCAGCGCCTTTCGTAGGGGGAACACTGAAGCTTTCTTT. Together with reference TRBV29-1 and TRBJ1-1, the CDR3 gives the full variable domain: SAVISQKPSRDICQRGTSLTIQCQVDSQVTMMFWYRQQPGQSLTLIATANQGSEATYESGFVIDKFPISRPNLTFSTLTVSNMSPEDSSIYLCSAFRRGNTEAFFGQGTRLTVV.

The chain couples TRBV6-1 to TRBJ2-7; D remains ambiguous. CDR1 and CDR2 (germline): MNHNS, SASEGT. The CDR3 length is 14 residues. Trimming shortened V by 2 bases and J by 3 bases, and 11 bases separated the two germline ends. CDR3 sequence (DNA): TGTGCCAGCAGTGAACAGGTTCATTACTACGAGCAGTACTTC. Translation: CASSEQVHYYEQYF.

V is TRBV30 and J is TRBJ2-1; 7 bases match TRBD1. From germline, CDR1 is GTSNPN and CDR2 SVGIG (reference sequence). The CDR3 extends over 14 amino acids. The trim removed 4 bases at V and 4 bases at J, leaving 7 bases unmatched. The CDR3 coding sequence is TGTGCCTGGAATAGACAGGGATTGTACAATGAGCAGTTCTTC. Residues: CAWNRQGLYNEQFF. The full variable domain, with the rest looked up from reference TRBV30 and TRBJ2-1, is SQTIHQWPATLVQPVGSPLSLECTVEGTSNPNLYWYRQAAGRGLQLLFYSVGIGQISSEVPQNLSASRPQDRQFILSSKKLLLSDSGFYLCAWNRQGLYNEQFFGPGTRLTVL.

The V call is TRBV7-2, the J call TRBJ2-1; 7 bases match TRBD2. This CDR3 comprises 15 residues. Germline V lookup: CDR1 SGHTA, CDR2 FQGNSA. Trimming took 5 bases from V and 7 from J; bases not matched to a gene: 11. CDR3 region: CASSLRAGPTNEQFF. The CDR3, as DNA: TGTGCCAGCAGCCTCCGAGCGGGACCTACTAATGAGCAGTTCTTC.

This sequence joins TRBV7-9 and TRBJ2-1; maybe TRBD2 (6 bases). Germline V gives CDR1 SEHNR, CDR2 FQNEAQ (reference sequence). CDR3 length equals 15 residues. Trimming took off 5 bases at V and 8 bases at J, with 19 bases between the two ends. Here the CDR3 reads CASSPRDRLVYEQFF. The CDR3, as DNA: TGTGCCAGCAGCCCTCGAGACCGACTAGTCTATGAGCAGTTCTTC.

CDR3 residues: CASRQGSNQPQHF. DNA of the CDR3: TGTGCCAGCAGGCAGGGGAGCAATCAGCCCCAGCATTTT. The chain combines TRBV28 with TRBJ1-5; tentatively, D is TRBD1 (6 bases). The CDR3 extends over 13 amino acids. Germline CDR1 and CDR2: MDHEN and SYDVKM. V gave up 6 bases and J gave up 1 base, with 7 bases separating them.

This clone was observed a single time. This specimen includes other DNA sequences encoding the same CDR3. The chain joins TRBV28 to TRBJ2-7; no clear D gene. The germline V gene has CDR1 MDHEN and CDR2 SYDVKM. The V and J ends lost 5 bases and 2 bases respectively, with 13 bases between them. The length of the CDR3 is 14 residues. CDR3 nucleotide sequence: TGTGCCAGCAGTGGCCGAACAGCACCCTACGAGCAGTACTTC. Translated: CASSGRTAPYEQYF.

This clone was seen a few times. The J gene is TRBJ1-2, the V gene TRBV2, with D possibly matching TRBD1 (6 bases). The CDR3 totals 15 residues. V was trimmed by 5 bases and J by 2 bases, leaving 15 bases between them. In germline, CDR1 is SNHLY, CDR2 FYNNEI. The CDR3 sequence is CASSRDRLSNYGYTF. The CDR3 region has the DNA TGTGCCAGCAGTCGCGACAGGTTGTCCAACTATGGCTACACCTTC.

The genes are TRBV7-6 and TRBJ2-3; a possible D gene is TRBD1 (6 bases). The CDR3 consists of 14 residues. V lost 0 bases to trimming and J lost 5 bases, with 9 bases between them. Germline lookup yields CDR1 SGHVS and CDR2 FNYEAQ. The CDR3 DNA reads TGTGCCAGCAGCTTAGCAGGACAGCAAGATACGCAGTATTTT. Translating it yields CASSLAGQQDTQYF.

The V and J genes are TRBV5-5 and TRBJ1-1; 9 bases line up with TRBD1. Germline lookup yields CDR1 SGHKS and CDR2 YYEKEE (reference sequence). The CDR3 is 14 residues long. The junction had 1 base not matched to a gene; V was cut back by 3 bases and J by 1 base. CDR3 coding DNA: TGTGCCAGCAGCTACAGGGGGCAGAACACTGAAGCTTTCTTT. Protein: CASSYRGQNTEAFF.

This clone showed up just once. The rearrangement joins TRBV7-9 to TRBJ1-2; 9 nucleotides line up with TRBD1. V trimming: 5 bases; J trimming: 4 bases; junction bases outside the gene matches: 11. The CDR3 is made up of 16 amino acids. The germline V gene has CDR1 SEHNR and CDR2 FQNEAQ (reference sequence). The CDR3 region has the DNA TGTGCCAGCAGCCTCGCACCCGGACAGGGGACCTATGGCTACACCTTC. Amino acid sequence: CASSLAPGQGTYGYTF.

The count of this clone is one. The chain has TRBV7-2 and TRBJ1-2, with 7 bases matching TRBD1. V shed 2 bases, J shed 4 bases, and the junction held 7 bases outside the gene matches. Germline loops: CDR1 SGHTA, CDR2 FQGNSA. The CDR3 sequence is 15 residues long. CDR3 sequence: CASSLPGGQVYGYTF. The DNA for the CDR3 is TGTGCCAGCAGCTTACCCGGTGGACAGGTCTATGGCTACACCTTC.

The chain couples TRBV5-4 to TRBJ1-2; unclear D gene. Deletions cut 0 bases from V and 4 bases from J, with 13 bases between. Looked up from germline, CDR1 is SGHNT and CDR2 is YYREEE (reference sequence). This CDR3 has 15 amino acids. Here the CDR3 DNA reads TGTGCCAGCAGCTTGGGGGCAGCGGCGTCCTATGGCTACACCTTC. It specifies CASSLGAAASYGYTF.

The CDR3 loop reads CASSSRSYNEQFF. Written as DNA, the CDR3 is TGTGCCAGCAGTTCGAGATCGTACAATGAGCAGTTCTTC. This sequence joins TRBV12-3 or TRBV12-4 and TRBJ2-1; D not certain. V lost 4 bases and J 4 bases, leaving 8 bases between the germline ends. The CDR3 has 13 residues.

This rearrangement joins TRBV4-1 to TRBJ2-5; maybe TRBD1 (5 bases). Germline CDR1 reads MGHRA; CDR2 reads YSYEKL. Trimming took 1 base from V and 4 from J, leaving 19 bases between them. The CDR3 is 17 amino acids. CDR3 sequence: CASSQAPQKGVGETQYF. The CDR3 bases are TGCGCCAGCAGCCAAGCTCCCCAGAAAGGGGTGGGAGAGACCCAGTACTTC.